This T cell receptor (beta chain) is drawn from a study of blood T cell repertoires in COVID-19. About the research overall: Material from acute and convalescent COVID-19 was sourced from the United States, Italy and Spain. PBMCs, B-cell-depleted T cells, or T cells were the source of the cDNA or gDNA that made up the material.

In the authors' methods: Scientists estimated how many nucleated cells there were by amplifying reference gene primers. Clones were sequenced by immunoSEQ multiplex PCR, and TCRdb holds only the in-frame ones, with some missing. For V, J and clone size, that table is used; D and trimming come from the DNA. The table has 120,000 or so clones, roughly 84% seen once. The germline V gene encodes CDR1 MGHRA and CDR2 YSYEKL. The CDR3 runs to 17 residues. Germline trimming cut 0 bases from V and 4 bases from J; bases unmatched to any gene: 10. This clonotype originated in a woman aged 25 to 39 who had recovered from COVID-19. The sample was peripheral blood. The V gene is TRBV4-1, the J gene TRBJ1-2; TRBD1 matches 8 bases. For the CDR3, the DNA is TGCGCCAGCAGCCAAGATCAGTTAGGGACAGGTCCCTATGGCTACACCTTC. Protein: CASSQDQLGTGPYGYTF.